This T cell receptor beta chain was recovered during a study of immune evolution from preneoplasia to lung adenocarcinoma. Premalignant or tumor cells were enriched by macro-dissection after pathologic assessment. Method: immunoSEQ multiplex PCR; TCRdb's copy keeps in-frame clones and lacks some. The sample has about 14,000 clones, roughly 80% seen once. Germline assignment: CDR1 SEHNR and CDR2 FQNEAQ (reference sequence). The CDR3 has 13 amino acids. The germline V and J ends were trimmed by 5 bases and 2 bases, with 9 bases remaining between them. Sequenced: FFPE minimally invasive lung adenocarcinoma tissue. The chain joins TRBV7-9 to TRBJ1-1; D not resolved. This receptor was identified in a person aged 70 to 79 with lung adenocarcinoma. CDR3 sequence (DNA): TGTGCCAGCAGCCACGGCGGAAACACTGAAGCTTTCTTT. Translated, it gives CASSHGGNTEAFF. The entire variable domain, with the rest obtained from reference TRBV7-9 and TRBJ1-1, is as follows: DTGVSQNPRHKITKRGQNVTFRCDPISEHNRLYWYRQTLGQGPEFLTYFQNEAQLEKSRLLSDRFSAERPKGSFSTLEIQRTEQGDSAMYLCASSHGGNTEAFFGQGTRLTVV.